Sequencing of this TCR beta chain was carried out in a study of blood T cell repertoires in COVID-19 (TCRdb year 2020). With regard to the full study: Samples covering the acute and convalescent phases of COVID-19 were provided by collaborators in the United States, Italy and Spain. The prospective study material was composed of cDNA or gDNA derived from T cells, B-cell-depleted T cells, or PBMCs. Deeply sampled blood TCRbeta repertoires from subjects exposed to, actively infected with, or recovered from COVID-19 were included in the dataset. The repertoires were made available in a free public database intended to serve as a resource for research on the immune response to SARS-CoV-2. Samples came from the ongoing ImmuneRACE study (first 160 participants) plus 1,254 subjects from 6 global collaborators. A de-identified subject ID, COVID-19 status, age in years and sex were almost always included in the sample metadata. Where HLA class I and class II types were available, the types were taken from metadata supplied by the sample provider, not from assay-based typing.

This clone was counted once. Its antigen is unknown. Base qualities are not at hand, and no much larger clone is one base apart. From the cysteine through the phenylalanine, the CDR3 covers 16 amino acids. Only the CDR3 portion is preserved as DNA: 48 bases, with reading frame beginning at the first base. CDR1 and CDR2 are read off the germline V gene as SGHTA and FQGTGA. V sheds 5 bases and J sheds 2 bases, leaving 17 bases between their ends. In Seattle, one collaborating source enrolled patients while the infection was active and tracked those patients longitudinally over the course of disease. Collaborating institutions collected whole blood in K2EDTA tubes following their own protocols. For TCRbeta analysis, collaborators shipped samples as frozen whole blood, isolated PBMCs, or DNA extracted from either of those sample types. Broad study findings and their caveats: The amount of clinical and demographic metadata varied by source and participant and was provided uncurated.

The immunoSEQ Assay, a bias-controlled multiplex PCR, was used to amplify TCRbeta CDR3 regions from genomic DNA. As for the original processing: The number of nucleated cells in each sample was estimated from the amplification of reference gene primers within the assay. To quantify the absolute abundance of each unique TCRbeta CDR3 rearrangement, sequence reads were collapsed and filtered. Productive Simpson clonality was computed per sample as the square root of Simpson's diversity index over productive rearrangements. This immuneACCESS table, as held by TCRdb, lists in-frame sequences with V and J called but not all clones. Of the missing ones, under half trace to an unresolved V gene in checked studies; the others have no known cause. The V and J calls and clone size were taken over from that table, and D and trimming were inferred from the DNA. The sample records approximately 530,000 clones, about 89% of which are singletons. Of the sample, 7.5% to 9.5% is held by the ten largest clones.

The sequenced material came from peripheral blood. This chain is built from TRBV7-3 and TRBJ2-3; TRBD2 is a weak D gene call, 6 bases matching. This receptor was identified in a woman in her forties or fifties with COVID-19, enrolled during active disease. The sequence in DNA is TGTGCCAGCAGCCCAGGAGGGCGGGGTGCCACAGATACGCAGTATTTT. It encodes CASSPGGRGATDTQYF.